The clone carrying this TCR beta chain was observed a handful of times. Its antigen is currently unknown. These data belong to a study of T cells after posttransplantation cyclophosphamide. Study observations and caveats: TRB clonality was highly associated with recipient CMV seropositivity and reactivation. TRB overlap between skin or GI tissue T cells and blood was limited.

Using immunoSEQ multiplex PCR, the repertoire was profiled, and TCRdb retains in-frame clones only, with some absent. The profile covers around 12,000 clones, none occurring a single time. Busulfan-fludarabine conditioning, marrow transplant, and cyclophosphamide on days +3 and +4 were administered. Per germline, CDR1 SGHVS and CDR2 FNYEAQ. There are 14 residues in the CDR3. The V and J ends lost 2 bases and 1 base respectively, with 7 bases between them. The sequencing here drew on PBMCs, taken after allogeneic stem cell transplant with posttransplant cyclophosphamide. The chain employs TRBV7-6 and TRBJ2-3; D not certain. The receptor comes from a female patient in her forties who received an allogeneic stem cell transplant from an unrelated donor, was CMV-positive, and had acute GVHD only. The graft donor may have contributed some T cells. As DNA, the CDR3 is TGTGCCAGCAGCTTACTCCCTCGCACAGATACGCAGTATTTT. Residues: CASSLLPRTDTQYF.